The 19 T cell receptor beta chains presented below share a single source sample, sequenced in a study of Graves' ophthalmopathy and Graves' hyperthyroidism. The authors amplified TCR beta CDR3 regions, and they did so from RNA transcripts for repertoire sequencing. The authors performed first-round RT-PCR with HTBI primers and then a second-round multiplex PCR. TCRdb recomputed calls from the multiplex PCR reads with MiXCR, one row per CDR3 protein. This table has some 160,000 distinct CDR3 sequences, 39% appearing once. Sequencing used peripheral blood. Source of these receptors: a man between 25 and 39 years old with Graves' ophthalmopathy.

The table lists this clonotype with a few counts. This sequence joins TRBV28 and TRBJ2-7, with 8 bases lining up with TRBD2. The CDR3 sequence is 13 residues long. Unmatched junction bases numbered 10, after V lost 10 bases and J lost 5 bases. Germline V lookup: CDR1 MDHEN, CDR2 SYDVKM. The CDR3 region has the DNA TGTGCCAACCCAAGCGGGAGTATTAACGAGCAGTACTTC. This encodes CANPSGSINEQYF.

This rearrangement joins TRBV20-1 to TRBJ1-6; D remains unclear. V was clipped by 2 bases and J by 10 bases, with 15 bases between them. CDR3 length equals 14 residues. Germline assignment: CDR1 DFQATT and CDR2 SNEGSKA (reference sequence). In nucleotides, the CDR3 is TGCAGTGCTAGAAACGCCAGTCCGGGGTCACCCCTCCACTTT. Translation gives CSARNASPGSPLHF.

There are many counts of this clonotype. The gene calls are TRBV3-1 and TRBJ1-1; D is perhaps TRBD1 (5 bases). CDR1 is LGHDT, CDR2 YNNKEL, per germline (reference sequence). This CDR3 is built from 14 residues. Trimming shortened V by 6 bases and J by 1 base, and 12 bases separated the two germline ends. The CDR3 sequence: CASRVAGKNTEAFF. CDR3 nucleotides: TGTGCCAGCAGGGTCGCAGGGAAGAACACTGAAGCTTTCTTT.

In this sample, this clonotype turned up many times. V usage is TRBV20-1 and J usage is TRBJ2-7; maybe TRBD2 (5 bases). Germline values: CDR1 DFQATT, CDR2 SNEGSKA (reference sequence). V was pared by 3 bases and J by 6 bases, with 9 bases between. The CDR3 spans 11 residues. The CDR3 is CSASGSREQYF. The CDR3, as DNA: TGCAGTGCTAGTGGGAGCCGCGAGCAGTACTTC.

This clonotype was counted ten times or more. The CDR3: CASSYQASGRPAGAQYF. The CDR3 nucleotides read TGTGCCAGCAGTTACCAGGCTAGCGGGAGGCCGGCGGGGGCCCAGTACTTC. The V and J genes are TRBV6-5 and TRBJ2-5, with 11 bases lining up with TRBD2. Germline loops: CDR1 MNHEY, CDR2 SVGAGI. The ends lost 2 bases at V and 9 bases at J; junction bases unmatched: 14. This CDR3 contains 17 residues.

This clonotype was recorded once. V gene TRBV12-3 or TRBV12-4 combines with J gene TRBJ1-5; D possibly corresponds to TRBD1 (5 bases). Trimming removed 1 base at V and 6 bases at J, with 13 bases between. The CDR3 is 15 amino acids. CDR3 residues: CASSLGAGSGQPQHF. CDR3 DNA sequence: TGTGCCAGCAGTTTAGGTGCAGGGTCAGGTCAGCCCCAGCATTTT.

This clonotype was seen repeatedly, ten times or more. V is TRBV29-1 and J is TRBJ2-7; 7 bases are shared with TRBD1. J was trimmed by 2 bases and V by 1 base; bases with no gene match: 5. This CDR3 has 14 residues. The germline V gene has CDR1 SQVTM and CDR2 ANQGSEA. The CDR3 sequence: CSVEGPGGTYEQYF. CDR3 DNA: TGCAGCGTTGAAGGGCCAGGGGGAACCTACGAGCAGTACTTC.

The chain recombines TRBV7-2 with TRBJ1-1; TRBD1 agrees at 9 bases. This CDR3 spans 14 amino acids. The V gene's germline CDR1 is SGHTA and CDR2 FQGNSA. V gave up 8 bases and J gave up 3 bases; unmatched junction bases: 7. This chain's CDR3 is CASLPWDRDTEAFF. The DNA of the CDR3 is TGTGCCAGCCTGCCTTGGGACAGGGACACTGAAGCTTTCTTT.

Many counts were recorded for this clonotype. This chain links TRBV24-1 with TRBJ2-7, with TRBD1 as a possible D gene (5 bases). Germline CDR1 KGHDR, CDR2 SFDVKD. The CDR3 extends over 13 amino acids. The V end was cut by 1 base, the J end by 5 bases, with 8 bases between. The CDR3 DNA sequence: TGTGCCACCAGTGATTTCAGGGCCCACGAGCAGTACTTC. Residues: CATSDFRAHEQYF.

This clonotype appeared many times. CDR3 loop: CASSLELLILGETQYF. The CDR3 bases are TGTGCCAGCAGCTTAGAGCTGCTAATATTGGGAGAGACCCAGTACTTC. The rearrangement uses TRBV7-8 and TRBJ2-5; D unresolved. CDR3 size: 16 residues. CDR1 and CDR2 from the germline V gene are SGHVS and FQNEAQ. V was clipped by 1 base and J by 4 bases, with 16 bases between them.

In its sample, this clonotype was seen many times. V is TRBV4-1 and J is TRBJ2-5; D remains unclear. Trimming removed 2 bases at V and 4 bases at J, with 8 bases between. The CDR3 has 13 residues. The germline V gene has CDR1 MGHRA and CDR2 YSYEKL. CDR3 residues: CASSQLIRETQYF. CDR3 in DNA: TGCGCCAGCAGCCAACTAATTCGAGAGACCCAGTACTTC.

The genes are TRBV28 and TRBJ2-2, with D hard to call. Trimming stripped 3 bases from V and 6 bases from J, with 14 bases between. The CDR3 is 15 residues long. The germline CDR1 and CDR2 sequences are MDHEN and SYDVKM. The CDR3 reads CASSFIGLSAGELFF. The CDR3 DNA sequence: TGTGCCAGCAGTTTTATAGGCCTTAGTGCCGGGGAGCTGTTTTTT.

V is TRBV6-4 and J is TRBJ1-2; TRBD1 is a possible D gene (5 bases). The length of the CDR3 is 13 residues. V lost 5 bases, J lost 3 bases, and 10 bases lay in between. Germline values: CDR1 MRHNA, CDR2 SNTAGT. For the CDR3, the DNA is TGTGCCAGCAGTAGGGACTTACACTATGGCTACACCTTC. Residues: CASSRDLHYGYTF.

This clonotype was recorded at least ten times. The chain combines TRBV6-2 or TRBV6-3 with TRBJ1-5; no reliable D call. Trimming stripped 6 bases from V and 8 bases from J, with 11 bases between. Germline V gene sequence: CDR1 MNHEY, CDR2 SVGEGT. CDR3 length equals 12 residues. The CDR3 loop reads CASRSGTKPQHF. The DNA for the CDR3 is TGTGCCAGCAGGTCAGGAACTAAGCCCCAGCATTTT.

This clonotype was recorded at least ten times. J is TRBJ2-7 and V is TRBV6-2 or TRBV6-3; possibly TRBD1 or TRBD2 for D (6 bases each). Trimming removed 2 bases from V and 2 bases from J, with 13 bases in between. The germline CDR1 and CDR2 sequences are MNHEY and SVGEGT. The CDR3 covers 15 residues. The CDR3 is CASSYLQGGTYEQYF. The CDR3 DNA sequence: TGTGCCAGCAGTTACCTACAGGGAGGTACCTACGAGCAGTACTTC.

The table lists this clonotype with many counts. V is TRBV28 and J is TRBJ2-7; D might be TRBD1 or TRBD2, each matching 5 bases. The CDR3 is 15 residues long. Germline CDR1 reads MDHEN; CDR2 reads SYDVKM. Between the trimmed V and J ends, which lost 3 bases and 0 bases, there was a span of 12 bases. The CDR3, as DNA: TGTGCCAGCAGTTTGTCTGGGGGATCCTCCTACGAGCAGTACTTC. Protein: CASSLSGGSSYEQYF.

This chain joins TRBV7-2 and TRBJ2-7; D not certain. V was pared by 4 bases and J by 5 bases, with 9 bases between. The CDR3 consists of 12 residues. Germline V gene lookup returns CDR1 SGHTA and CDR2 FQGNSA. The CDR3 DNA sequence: TGTGCCAGCAGCTCTTCAGTCGACGAGCAGTACTTC. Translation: CASSSSVDEQYF.

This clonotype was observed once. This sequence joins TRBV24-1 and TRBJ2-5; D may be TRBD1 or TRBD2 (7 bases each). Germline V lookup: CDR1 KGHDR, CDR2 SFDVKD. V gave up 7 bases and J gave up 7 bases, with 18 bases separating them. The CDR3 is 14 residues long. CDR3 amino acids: CATRDRRGEGTQYF. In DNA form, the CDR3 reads TGTGCCACCAGAGATCGCAGGGGGGAGGGGACCCAGTACTTC.

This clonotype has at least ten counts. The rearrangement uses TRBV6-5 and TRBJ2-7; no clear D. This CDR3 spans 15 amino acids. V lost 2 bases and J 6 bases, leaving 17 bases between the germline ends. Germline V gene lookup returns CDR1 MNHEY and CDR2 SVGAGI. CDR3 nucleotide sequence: TGTGCCAGCAGTTACGGGGTACCGGGTTTTGGCGAGCAGTACTTC. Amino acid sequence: CASSYGVPGFGEQYF.